The clone carrying this T cell receptor beta chain was seen repeatedly, ten times or more. Its antigen is undetermined. The sample is drawn from a study of early T cells in non-severe SARS-CoV-2 infection. Individual cDNA molecules were tagged with unique molecular identifiers, the study reported. MiXCR, run by TCRdb on the 5' RACE reads, gives a single entry per CDR3 protein. The table has fewer than 100,000 distinct CDR3 sequences, 10% to 12% seen once. Whole-study results and caveats: CD4 and private specificities were missed by VDJdb matching, which favored anti-spike CD8 responses.

The CDR3 contains 13 residues. V lost 2 bases, J lost 4 bases, and 8 bases lay in between. Germline CDR1 SEHNR, CDR2 FQNEAQ (reference sequence). The chain uses TRBV7-9 and TRBJ1-1; D ambiguous. Material: whole blood. The receptor was derived from an adult who was a healthcare worker with PCR-confirmed SARS-CoV-2 infection or an uninfected control (not recorded which). The CDR3 protein is CASSLIVSTEAFF. The CDR3 DNA sequence: TGTGCCAGCAGCTTAATCGTCAGCACTGAAGCTTTCTTT.